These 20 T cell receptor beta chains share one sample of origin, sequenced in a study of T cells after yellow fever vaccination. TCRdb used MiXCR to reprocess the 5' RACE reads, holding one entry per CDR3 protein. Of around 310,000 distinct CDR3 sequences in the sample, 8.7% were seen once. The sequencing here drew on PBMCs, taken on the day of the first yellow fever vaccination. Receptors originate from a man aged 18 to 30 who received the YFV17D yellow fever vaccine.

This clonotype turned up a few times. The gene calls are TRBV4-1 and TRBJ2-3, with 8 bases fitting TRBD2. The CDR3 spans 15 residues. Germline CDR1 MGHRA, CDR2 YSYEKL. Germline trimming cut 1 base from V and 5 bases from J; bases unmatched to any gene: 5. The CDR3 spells CASSQGGGQGDTQYF. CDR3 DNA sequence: TGCGCCAGCAGCCAAGGCGGGGGGCAAGGAGATACGCAGTATTTT.

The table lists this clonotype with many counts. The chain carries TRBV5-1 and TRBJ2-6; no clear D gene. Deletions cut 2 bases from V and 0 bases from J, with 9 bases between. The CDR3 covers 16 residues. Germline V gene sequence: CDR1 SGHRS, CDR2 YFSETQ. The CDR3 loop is CASSLSPSSGANVLTF. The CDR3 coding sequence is TGCGCCAGCAGCTTAAGTCCCAGCTCTGGGGCCAACGTCCTGACTTTC.

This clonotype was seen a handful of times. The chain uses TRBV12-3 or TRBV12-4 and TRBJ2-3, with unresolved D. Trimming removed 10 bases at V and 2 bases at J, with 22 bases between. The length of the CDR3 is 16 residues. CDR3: CATKGRFGPNTDTQYF. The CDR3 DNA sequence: TGTGCCACCAAAGGTCGATTTGGGCCAAACACAGATACGCAGTATTTT.

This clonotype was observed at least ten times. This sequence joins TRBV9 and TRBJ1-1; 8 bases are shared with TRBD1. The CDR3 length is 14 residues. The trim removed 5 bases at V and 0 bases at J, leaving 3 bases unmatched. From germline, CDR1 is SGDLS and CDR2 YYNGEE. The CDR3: CASSRDRMNTEAFF. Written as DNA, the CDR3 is TGTGCCAGCAGTCGGGACAGGATGAACACTGAAGCTTTCTTT.

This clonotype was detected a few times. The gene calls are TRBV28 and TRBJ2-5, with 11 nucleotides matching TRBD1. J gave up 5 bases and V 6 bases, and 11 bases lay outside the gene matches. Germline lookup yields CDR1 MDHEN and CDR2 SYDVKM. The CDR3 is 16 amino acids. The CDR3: CASSPPGQGDGETQYF. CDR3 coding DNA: TGTGCCAGCAGCCCGCCGGGACAGGGGGACGGGGAGACCCAGTACTTC.

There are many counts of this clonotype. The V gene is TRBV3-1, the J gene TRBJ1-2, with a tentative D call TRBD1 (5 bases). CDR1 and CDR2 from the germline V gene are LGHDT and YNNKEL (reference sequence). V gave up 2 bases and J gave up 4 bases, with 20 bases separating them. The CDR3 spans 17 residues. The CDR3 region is CASSQRLAVGLSYGYTF. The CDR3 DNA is TGTGCCAGCAGCCAAAGGTTGGCAGTGGGACTTTCCTATGGCTACACCTTC.

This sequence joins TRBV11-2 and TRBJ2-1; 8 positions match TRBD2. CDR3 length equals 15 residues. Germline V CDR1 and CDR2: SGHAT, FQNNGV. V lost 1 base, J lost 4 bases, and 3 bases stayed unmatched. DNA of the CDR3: TGTGCCAGCAGCTTAGTAGAGCGGGGGTACAATGAGCAGTTCTTC. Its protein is CASSLVERGYNEQFF.

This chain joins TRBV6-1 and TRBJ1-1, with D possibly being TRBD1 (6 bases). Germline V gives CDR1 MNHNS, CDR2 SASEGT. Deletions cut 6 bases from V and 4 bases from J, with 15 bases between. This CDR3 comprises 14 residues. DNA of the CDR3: TGTGCCAGCAGGCCGAGGGGGGGGTCCACTGAAGCTTTCTTT. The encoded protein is CASRPRGGSTEAFF.

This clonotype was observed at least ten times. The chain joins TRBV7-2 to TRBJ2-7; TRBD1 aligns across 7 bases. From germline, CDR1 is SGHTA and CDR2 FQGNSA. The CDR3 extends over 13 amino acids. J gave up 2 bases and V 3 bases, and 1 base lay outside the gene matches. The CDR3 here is CASSFDRAYEQYV. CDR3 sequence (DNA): TGTGCCAGCAGCTTCGACAGGGCCTACGAGCAGTACGTC.

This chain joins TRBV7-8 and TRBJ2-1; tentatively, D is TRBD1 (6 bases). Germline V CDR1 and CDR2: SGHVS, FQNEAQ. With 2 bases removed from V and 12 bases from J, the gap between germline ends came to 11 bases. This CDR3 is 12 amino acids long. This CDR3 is CASSLKGGGQFF. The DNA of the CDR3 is TGTGCCAGCAGCTTAAAAGGGGGTGGGCAGTTCTTC. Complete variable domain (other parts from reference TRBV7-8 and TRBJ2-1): GAGVSQSPRYKVAKRGQDVALRCDPISGHVSLFWYQQALGQGPEFLTYFQNEAQLDKSGLPSDRFFAERPEGSVSTLKIQRTQQEDSAVYLCASSLKGGGQFFGPGTRLTVL.

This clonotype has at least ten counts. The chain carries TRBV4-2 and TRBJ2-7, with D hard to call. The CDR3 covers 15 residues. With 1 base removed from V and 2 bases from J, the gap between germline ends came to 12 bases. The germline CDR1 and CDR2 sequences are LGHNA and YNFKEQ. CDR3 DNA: TGTGCCAGCAGCCAAGCTTCAAACGGAGCCTACGAGCAGTACTTC. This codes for CASSQASNGAYEQYF.

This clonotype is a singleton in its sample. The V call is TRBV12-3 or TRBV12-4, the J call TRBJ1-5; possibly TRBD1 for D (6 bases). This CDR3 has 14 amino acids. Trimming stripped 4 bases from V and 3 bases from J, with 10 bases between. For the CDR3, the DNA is TGTGCCAGCAGTTCCCAGGGGAACAATCAGCCCCAGCATTTT. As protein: CASSSQGNNQPQHF.

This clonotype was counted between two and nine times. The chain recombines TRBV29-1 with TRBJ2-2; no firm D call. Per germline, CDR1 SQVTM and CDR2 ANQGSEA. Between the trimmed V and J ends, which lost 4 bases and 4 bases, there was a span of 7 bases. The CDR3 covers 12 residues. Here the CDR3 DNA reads TGCAGCGTTGTCAGGCCCACCGGGGAGCTGTTTTTT. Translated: CSVVRPTGELFF.

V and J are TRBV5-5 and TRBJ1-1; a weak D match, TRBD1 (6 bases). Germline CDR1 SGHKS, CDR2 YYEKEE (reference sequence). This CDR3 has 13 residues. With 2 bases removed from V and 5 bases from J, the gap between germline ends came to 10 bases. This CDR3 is CASSLTGWTEAFF. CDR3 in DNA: TGTGCCAGCAGCTTAACAGGGTGGACTGAAGCTTTCTTT.

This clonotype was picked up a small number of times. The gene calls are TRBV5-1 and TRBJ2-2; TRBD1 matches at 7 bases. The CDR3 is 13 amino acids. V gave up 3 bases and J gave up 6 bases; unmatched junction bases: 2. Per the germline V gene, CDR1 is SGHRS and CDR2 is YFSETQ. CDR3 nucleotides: TGCGCCAGCAGCTGGGGACAGCCCGGGGAGCTGTTTTTT. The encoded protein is CASSWGQPGELFF.

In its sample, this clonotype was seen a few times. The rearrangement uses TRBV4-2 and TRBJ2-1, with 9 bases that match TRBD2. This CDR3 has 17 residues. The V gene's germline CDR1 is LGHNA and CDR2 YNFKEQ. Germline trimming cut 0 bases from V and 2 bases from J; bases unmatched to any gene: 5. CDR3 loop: CASSQDGLAGTYNEQFF. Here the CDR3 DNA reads TGTGCCAGCAGCCAAGATGGGCTAGCGGGGACCTACAATGAGCAGTTCTTC.

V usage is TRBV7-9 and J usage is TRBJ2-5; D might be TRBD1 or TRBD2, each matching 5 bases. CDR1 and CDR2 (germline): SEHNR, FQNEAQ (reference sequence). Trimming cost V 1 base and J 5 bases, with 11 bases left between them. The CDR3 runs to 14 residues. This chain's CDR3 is CASSLGGVGETQYF. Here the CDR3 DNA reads TGTGCCAGCAGCTTAGGAGGGGTCGGGGAGACCCAGTACTTC.

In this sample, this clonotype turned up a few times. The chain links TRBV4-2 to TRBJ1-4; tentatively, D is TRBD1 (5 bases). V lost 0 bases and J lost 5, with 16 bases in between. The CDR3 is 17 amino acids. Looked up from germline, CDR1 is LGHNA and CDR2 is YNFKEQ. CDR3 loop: CASSQEGVFGGNEKLFF. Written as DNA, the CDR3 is TGTGCCAGCAGCCAAGAGGGCGTTTTCGGGGGGAATGAAAAACTGTTTTTT.

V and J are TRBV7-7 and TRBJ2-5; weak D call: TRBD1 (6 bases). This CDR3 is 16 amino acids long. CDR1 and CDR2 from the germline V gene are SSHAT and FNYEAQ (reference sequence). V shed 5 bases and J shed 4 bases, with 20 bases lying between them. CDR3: CASSPLGGLVGETQYF. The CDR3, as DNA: TGTGCCAGCAGCCCCCTAGGGGGATTAGTTGGAGAGACCCAGTACTTC.

The CDR3 DNA sequence: TGCGCCAGCAGCCCCCGGGACTGGCCGATCTCGAACACCGGGGAGCTGTTTTTT. This encodes CASSPRDWPISNTGELFF. The chain uses TRBV4-3 and TRBJ2-2; weak D call: TRBD2 (6 bases). The CDR3 is 18 amino acids. In germline, CDR1 is LGHNA, CDR2 YSLEER. The germline V and J ends were trimmed by 4 bases and 0 bases, with 18 bases remaining between them.